These 17 T cell receptor beta chains share one sample of origin, sequenced in a study of T cells after yellow fever vaccination. TCRdb processed the 5' RACE reads anew with MiXCR; each CDR3 protein has one entry. The sample gives hundreds of thousands of distinct CDR3 sequences, approximately 13% of which show up once; roughly an eighth is in the top ten. Sequences were derived from PBMCs, sampled on the day of the yellow fever booster vaccination. These TCRs come from a man younger than 45 who received the YFV17D yellow fever vaccine.

A few counts support this clonotype. The gene calls are TRBV6-1 and TRBJ2-5, with a weak D call TRBD2 (5 bases). Germline assignment: CDR1 MNHNS and CDR2 SASEGT. The CDR3 is 17 residues long. Trimming pared 6 bases from V and 2 bases from J, leaving 22 bases between. The CDR3 nucleotides read TGTGCCAGCAGACAAAGAGAGGGATTGGGTCGGCAAGAGACCCAGTACTTC. It translates to CASRQREGLGRQETQYF.

The rearrangement joins TRBV20-1 to TRBJ1-5; 10 bases align to TRBD1. This CDR3 is built from 17 residues. J gave up 0 bases and V 6 bases, and 11 bases lay outside the gene matches. Germline CDR1 DFQATT, CDR2 SNEGSKA (reference sequence). DNA of the CDR3: TGCAGTGCCCTAGTCGGGACAGGGGAATATAGCAATCAGCCCCAGCATTTT. The encoded protein is CSALVGTGEYSNQPQHF.

CDR3: CASKRTGTGELFF. CDR3 sequence (DNA): TGTGCCAGCAAACGGACGGGCACCGGGGAGCTGTTTTTT. J is TRBJ2-2 and V is TRBV27; D ambiguous. Per germline, CDR1 MNHEY and CDR2 SMNVEV (reference sequence). This CDR3 region has 13 residues. The V gene lost 7 bases and the J gene lost 4 bases, with 10 bases spanning the gap.

The chain employs TRBV5-1 and TRBJ2-7; tentatively, D is TRBD1 or TRBD2 (5 bases each). The CDR3 sequence is 15 residues long. Trimming pared 4 bases from V and 2 bases from J, leaving 16 bases between. Germline-derived CDR1 and CDR2 are SGHRS and YFSETQ. Written as DNA, the CDR3 is TGCGCCAGCAGCCGTGGGGACGCAGTACCCTACGAGCAGTACTTC. Translating gives CASSRGDAVPYEQYF.

This clonotype was observed a handful of times. The chain is built from TRBV20-1 and TRBJ2-7; 7 bases match TRBD1. CDR1 DFQATT and CDR2 SNEGSKA come from the germline V gene (reference sequence). The CDR3 is made up of 16 amino acids. The ends lost 3 bases at V and 2 bases at J; junction bases unmatched: 13. The CDR3 spells CSASQGVGQEPYEQYF. The CDR3, as DNA: TGCAGTGCTAGCCAAGGAGTAGGACAGGAACCCTACGAGCAGTACTTC.

The rearrangement links TRBV20-1 to TRBJ1-2; maybe TRBD1 (5 bases). Trimming cost V 4 bases and J 5 bases, with 17 bases left between them. The CDR3 contains 14 residues. Germline lookup yields CDR1 DFQATT and CDR2 SNEGSKA (reference sequence). The CDR3 nucleotides read TGCAGTGCTACCACGGGGACCCGAGCGTATGGCTACACCTTC. Protein product: CSATTGTRAYGYTF.

This clonotype was seen a few times. CDR3 sequence: CASSQGSAGLVEQFF. The CDR3 nucleotides read TGTGCCAGCAGCCAAGGTTCTGCGGGACTTGTCGAGCAGTTCTTC. The chain recombines TRBV14 with TRBJ2-1, with D possibly being TRBD2 (6 bases). V shed 1 base and J shed 10 bases, with 17 bases lying between them. The CDR3 extends over 15 amino acids. Germline loops: CDR1 SGHDN, CDR2 FVKESK.

The chain links TRBV7-2 to TRBJ1-1; D remains ambiguous. This CDR3 is 16 amino acids long. V dropped 1 base and J dropped 3 bases, with 15 bases sitting between them. CDR1 is SGHTA, CDR2 FQGNSA, per germline. CDR3 protein: CASSLGFSESDTEAFF. DNA for the CDR3: TGTGCCAGCAGCTTAGGGTTTTCGGAGAGCGACACTGAAGCTTTCTTT.

The chain carries TRBV4-3 and TRBJ1-6, with D maybe TRBD1 (6 bases). CDR3 length equals 16 residues. V lost 0 bases and J lost 8, with 14 bases in between. Germline lookup yields CDR1 LGHNA and CDR2 YSLEER. CDR3 residues: CASSQEGGLVDSPLHF. In nucleotides, the CDR3 is TGCGCCAGCAGCCAAGAAGGGGGGTTGGTGGATTCACCCCTCCACTTT.

The table lists this clonotype with a few counts. This chain joins TRBV5-6 and TRBJ2-7; D perhaps matches TRBD1 (5 bases). V lost 4 bases and J 0 bases, leaving 14 bases between the germline ends. This CDR3 comprises 15 residues. CDR1 is SGHDT, CDR2 YYEEEE, per germline. The CDR3 loop is CASSLQATLSYEQYF. Here the CDR3 DNA reads TGTGCCAGCAGCCTACAGGCTACTCTCTCCTACGAGCAGTACTTC.

This clonotype has more than one count but fewer than ten. The rearrangement links TRBV20-1 to TRBJ2-1; TRBD2 might be the D (5 bases). CDR1 and CDR2 from the germline V gene are DFQATT and SNEGSKA (reference sequence). V lost 1 base to trimming and J lost 10 bases, with 17 bases between them. The CDR3 consists of 14 residues. The CDR3 protein is CSARGAPTGKEQFF. Here the CDR3 DNA reads TGCAGTGCTAGAGGAGCACCCACGGGGAAGGAGCAGTTCTTC.

There are a few counts of this clonotype. The gene calls are TRBV4-2 and TRBJ1-4, with D maybe TRBD1 (6 bases). The germline CDR1 and CDR2 sequences are LGHNA and YNFKEQ. The germline V and J ends were trimmed by 4 bases and 5 bases, with 14 bases remaining between them. The CDR3 is made up of 15 amino acids. As DNA, the CDR3 is TGTGCCAGCAGCCGCGAAGGGGGGAAGAATGAAAAACTGTTTTTT. Translated, it gives CASSREGGKNEKLFF.

This clonotype was observed a few times. This chain links TRBV27 with TRBJ2-2, with TRBD2 matching over 9 bases. The CDR3 consists of 16 residues. CDR1 is MNHEY and CDR2 is SMNVEV in the germline V gene (reference sequence). V lost 2 bases to trimming and J lost 1 base; unmatched junction nucleotides: 2. The CDR3 sequence is CASSLRLAVNTGELFF. In DNA form, the CDR3 reads TGTGCCAGCAGTTTAAGACTAGCGGTGAACACCGGGGAGCTGTTTTTT.

This sequence joins TRBV5-1 and TRBJ2-7; D is unclear. Germline V gene sequence: CDR1 SGHRS, CDR2 YFSETQ. The CDR3 is made up of 14 amino acids. The germline V and J ends were trimmed by 1 base and 2 bases, with 10 bases remaining between them. The CDR3 DNA sequence: TGCGCCAGCAGCTTGATCCCGAGGACCTACGAGCAGTACTTC. This gives the protein CASSLIPRTYEQYF.

This clonotype was picked up a small number of times. The V call is TRBV12-3 or TRBV12-4, the J call TRBJ2-1; 7 bases map to TRBD2. V lost 6 bases to trimming and J lost 6 bases; unmatched junction nucleotides: 11. This CDR3 contains 15 residues. The CDR3 region has the DNA TGTGCCAGCAGGCCAGCGGGACCCCAGGGCAATGAGCAGTTCTTC. The encoded protein is CASRPAGPQGNEQFF.

This clonotype was seen a handful of times. J is TRBJ2-1 and V is TRBV28; the match to TRBD2 covers 10 bases. With 4 bases clipped from V and 7 bases from J, the junction kept 4 bases outside the gene matches. Germline loops: CDR1 MDHEN, CDR2 SYDVKM. There are 14 residues in the CDR3. CDR3 in amino acids: CASSSLTSGNEQFF. In DNA form, the CDR3 reads TGTGCCAGCAGTTCCCTGACTAGCGGGAATGAGCAGTTCTTC.

This clonotype was picked up many times. V and J are TRBV20-1 and TRBJ2-3; D perhaps matches TRBD2 (5 bases). Germline lookup yields CDR1 DFQATT and CDR2 SNEGSKA (reference sequence). This CDR3 is 10 amino acids long. Trimming removed 6 bases at V and 6 bases at J, with 7 bases between. This CDR3 reads CSALADTQYF. CDR3 DNA: TGCAGTGCATTAGCGGATACGCAGTATTTT.